The sequence of this T cell receptor beta chain was determined in a study of T cell responses to AZD1222 COVID-19 vaccine. General observations from the study: Clonal diversity may have been underestimated, and the donors were mostly white British, with more females than males.

As to this clone: Its antigen is unknown.

This CDR3 region has 17 residues. Trimming removed 4 bases at V and 0 bases at J, with 19 bases between. Germline V gives CDR1 SGHNT, CDR2 YYREEE (reference sequence). Some second doses came at about 4 weeks and others at about 12 weeks; these were pooled. Generated by immunoSEQ multiplex PCR, the TCRdb table keeps only in-frame clones and is missing some. The data show about 120,000 clones, roughly 90% seen once. The source is an adult who received the AZD1222 COVID-19 vaccine. Sequencing used peripheral blood, obtained 28 days after the second AZD1222 dose. The chain recombines TRBV5-4 with TRBJ1-2; D is undetermined. DNA for the CDR3: TGTGCCAGCAGCCTCCGGCCCGTCTCCCTGACTAACTATGGCTACACCTTC. Its translation: CASSLRPVSLTNYGYTF.